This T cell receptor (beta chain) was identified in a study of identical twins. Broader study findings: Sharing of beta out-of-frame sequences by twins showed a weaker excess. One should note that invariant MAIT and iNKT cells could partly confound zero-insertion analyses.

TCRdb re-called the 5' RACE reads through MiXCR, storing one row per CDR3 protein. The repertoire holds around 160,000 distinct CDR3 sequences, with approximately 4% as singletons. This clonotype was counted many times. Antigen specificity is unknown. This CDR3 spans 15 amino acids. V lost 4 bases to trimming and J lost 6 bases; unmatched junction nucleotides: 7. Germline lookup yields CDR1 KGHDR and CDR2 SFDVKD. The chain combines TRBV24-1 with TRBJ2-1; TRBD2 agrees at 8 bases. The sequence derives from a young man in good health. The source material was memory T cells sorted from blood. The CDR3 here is CATSDPGTSTNEQFF. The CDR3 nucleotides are TGTGCCACCAGTGACCCCGGGACTAGTACCAATGAGCAGTTCTTC.